This paragraph covers one T cell receptor beta chain sequence. What antigen it recognizes has not been identified. No base-level quality is on record; no much larger clone is a single base apart. The CDR3 runs 18 amino acids, cysteine and phenylalanine included. Only CDR3 DNA remains: 54 bases, in frame from the first base. V trim: 4 bases; J trim: 7 bases; unmatched bases: 14. CDR1 is given as MNHNS and CDR2 as SASEGT, both from the germline V gene. This entry belongs to a study of regulatory and conventional T cells in RAG deficiency (dated by TCRdb to 2016 to 2017). At the level of the whole study: To compare the diversity and composition of the repertoires of Treg, conventional CD4+ and CD8+ T cells between RAG-deficient patients and healthy controls, the study applied high-throughput TCR beta sequencing.

The library relied on the immunoSEQ multiplex PCR assay. Genomic DNA from the sorted T-cell subsets was used to amplify and sequence rearranged TCR beta chain products. As for the authors' bioinformatics: Shannon entropy and Simpson indices were used to measure how diverse the repertoire of productive TCR beta rearrangements was. Clonal expansion was assessed using the summed frequency of the 100 most abundant productive TCR beta clonotypes among total reads. The TRB repertoires were evaluated with a self-reactivity index based on amino acid usage at CDR3beta positions 6 and 7. Two-way ANOVA was applied to the repertoire analyses, whereas Student t or Mann-Whitney tests were applied to the flow cytometric analyses. TCRdb took this table from immuneACCESS and kept in-frame rearrangements with V and J called. Such tables lack part of the clones; where checked against another copy, unresolved V genes explain under half of the gap, and the rest is unexplained. That table furnishes V, J and clone size, whereas the DNA furnished D and trimming. The sample table holds more than 40,000 clones, of which around 90% were seen once. Jointly, the top ten make up about 0.54% of the sample.

Before genomic DNA was extracted, conventional CD4+ T cells were isolated from blood as CD25-low CD127-high cells. For repertoire analyses, the comparison group consisted of roughly 8 healthy control donors. The study at large found these results: The CD25-high CD127-low cells sorted from Omenn syndrome patients may be peripherally activated cells rather than true Treg cells. Markedly lower Shannon entropy and higher Simpson indices were observed in RAG-deficient patients than in control T-cell subpopulations. Shorter CDR3 lengths were found in all patient T-cell subsets, and >90% Treg-Tconv repertoire overlap at nucleotide and amino acid level was observed in Omenn syndrome patients. For some subjects, some analyses of T-cell subsets were not performed. In Omenn syndrome and CID/AS patients compared with controls, roughly 97-fold fewer unique TCR beta sequences were detected from Treg cells, versus approximately 10-fold fewer for other subsets.

The sample also formed part of further work on regulatory T cells. As the second paper documents: The multiplex PCR relied on 52 forward TRBV primers and 13 reverse TRBJ primers, and amplification bias was corrected through assay-based and computational methods. Repertoires from patients had restricted unique TRB V-J pairs and skewed V and J gene usage, with the strongest effect in regulatory T cells. The study compared T-cell receptor beta repertoires of sorted regulatory, conventional CD4+ and CD8+ T cells in CD3G-deficient patients with those in healthy controls. Ficoll density separation was used to isolate peripheral blood mononuclear cells. Within the immunoSEQ assay, multiplex PCR amplified rearranged TRB loci from genomic DNA. Sequencing of the TRB amplicons was done on an Illumina HiSeq platform. Raw sequences were error-filtered and aligned to reference gene sequences by custom algorithms and were subsequently analyzed with the immunoSEQ online tools. Frequencies of productive and nonproductive TRB rearrangements were evaluated among both unique and total sequences. For group comparisons, t tests, Mann-Whitney tests or two-way ANOVA were performed in Prism software.

The origin of this receptor is a human donor in good health. Recombination joined TRBV6-1 with TRBJ1-6; 9 bases in between match TRBD1. The source material was CD4+ effector T cells sorted from blood. The sequence in DNA is TGTGCCAGCAGTGGAACAGGGGGCCCGGAGTTACAGAATTCACCCCTCCACTTT. Its product reads: CASSGTGGPELQNSPLHF.